These T cell receptor beta chains were read from a single sample in a study of T cells in Graves' hyperthyroidism and ophthalmopathy. MiXCR, applied by TCRdb to the multiplex PCR reads, yields one record per CDR3 protein. The data show approximately 600,000 distinct CDR3 sequences, 14% to 15% seen once. The sample taken for sequencing was blood. All receptors derive from a woman aged 40 to 50 with Graves' ophthalmopathy. Each CDR3 is given with its conserved first and last residue. Each record gives: V gene, clone size, D gene, J gene, CDR3 DNA, CDR3 protein. A D gene is named only where the DNA matches it firmly. Clone size is shown for a subset of rows, as once, few, many or a class of expanded clone.

v_gene: TRBV9
abundance: many
d_gene: -
j_gene: TRBJ2-2
CDR3nt: TGTGCCAGCAACGACGACCTGGACTATTTGAACACCGGGGAGCTGTTTTTT
CDR3aa: CASNDDLDYLNTGELFF

v_gene: TRBV20-1
abundance: many
d_gene: -
j_gene: TRBJ1-2
CDR3nt: TGCAGTGCTTACAGGGAGGAGAAGGGCTACACCTTC
CDR3aa: CSAYREEKGYTF

v_gene: TRBV28
abundance: many
d_gene: TRBD1
j_gene: TRBJ2-2
CDR3nt: TGTGCCAGCAGGGCGACAGGGACGACCGGGGAGCTGTTTTTT
CDR3aa: CASRATGTTGELFF

v_gene: TRBV11-2
abundance: many
d_gene: TRBD1
j_gene: TRBJ2-7
CDR3nt: TGTGCCAGCAGCTTTACAGGGGACCCAGTTGGGGGATACGAGCAGTACTTC
CDR3aa: CASSFTGDPVGGYEQYF

v_gene: TRBV4-1
abundance: many
d_gene: -
j_gene: TRBJ2-6
CDR3nt: TGCGCCAGCAGCCAAGGCGGTACTGGGGCCAACGTCCTGACTTTC
CDR3aa: CASSQGGTGANVLTF

v_gene: TRBV28
abundance: few
d_gene: -
j_gene: TRBJ2-7
CDR3nt: TGTGCCAGCAGCCGCACCCTCCTGGACAGTCTCCACGAGCAGTACTTC
CDR3aa: CASSRTLLDSLHEQYF

v_gene: TRBV28
abundance: many
d_gene: -
j_gene: TRBJ1-1
CDR3nt: TGTGCCAGCAGTTTATGGGGCAGTTCGAACACTGAAGCTTTCTTT
CDR3aa: CASSLWGSSNTEAFF

v_gene: TRBV28
abundance: many
d_gene: TRBD2
j_gene: TRBJ2-7
CDR3nt: TGTGCCAGCCTTGCGGGGGGAGCGCGCGAGCAGTACTTC
CDR3aa: CASLAGGAREQYF

v_gene: TRBV6-1
abundance: many
d_gene: -
j_gene: TRBJ2-5
CDR3nt: TGTGCCAGCAGTGAAGTGGGGGGTTCGGCAGAGACCCAGTACTTC
CDR3aa: CASSEVGGSAETQYF

v_gene: TRBV20-1
abundance: few
d_gene: -
j_gene: TRBJ2-5
CDR3nt: TGCAGTGCAGGGACACCGGAGACCCAGTACTTC
CDR3aa: CSAGTPETQYF

v_gene: TRBV12-3/TRBV12-4
abundance: many
d_gene: -
j_gene: TRBJ1-1
CDR3nt: TGTGCCAGCAGTTTAGCGGATGGTAGCACTGAAGCTTTCTTT
CDR3aa: CASSLADGSTEAFF

v_gene: TRBV6-5
abundance: many
d_gene: -
j_gene: TRBJ2-7
CDR3nt: TGTGCCAGCAGTTCCCCGGCGAAGGGTGGAGAGCAGTACTTC
CDR3aa: CASSSPAKGGEQYF

v_gene: TRBV30
abundance: many
d_gene: -
j_gene: TRBJ1-2
CDR3nt: TGTGCCTGGAACAACAGCCCCTATGGCTACACCTTC
CDR3aa: CAWNNSPYGYTF

v_gene: TRBV11-2
abundance: many
d_gene: TRBD1
j_gene: TRBJ2-7
CDR3nt: TGTGCCAGCAGCTCGGGACAGGTCCTGGACCACGAGCAGTACTTC
CDR3aa: CASSSGQVLDHEQYF

v_gene: TRBV4-2
abundance: many
d_gene: -
j_gene: TRBJ2-7
CDR3nt: TGTGCCAGCAGCTCCCAGGGAACCGGCTCCTACGAGCAGTACTTC
CDR3aa: CASSSQGTGSYEQYF

v_gene: TRBV4-1
abundance: few
d_gene: -
j_gene: TRBJ2-6
CDR3nt: TGCGCCAGCAGCCAAGATCCGGGGGCGGGGGGGGCCAACGTCCTGACTTTC
CDR3aa: CASSQDPGAGGANVLTF

v_gene: TRBV5-1
abundance: -
d_gene: TRBD1
j_gene: TRBJ2-7
CDR3nt: TGCGCCAGCAGCTTGGGATTTGGACAGGGCATGACCTACGAGCAGTACTTC
CDR3aa: CASSLGFGQGMTYEQYF

v_gene: TRBV12-3/TRBV12-4
abundance: many
d_gene: -
j_gene: TRBJ2-5
CDR3nt: TGTGCCAGCAACGACTACCTCCAAGAGACCCAGTACTTC
CDR3aa: CASNDYLQETQYF

v_gene: TRBV12-3/TRBV12-4
abundance: many
d_gene: -
j_gene: TRBJ2-7
CDR3nt: TGTGCCAGCTGCCATTCTTTCGGGGCCCCAACGCAGTACTTC
CDR3aa: CASCHSFGAPTQYF

v_gene: TRBV5-1
abundance: -
d_gene: -
j_gene: TRBJ2-5
CDR3nt: TGCGCCAGCAGCGACGGGACACCAAAAGAGACCCAGTACTTC
CDR3aa: CASSDGTPKETQYF

v_gene: TRBV28
abundance: many
d_gene: -
j_gene: TRBJ2-6
CDR3nt: TGTGCCAGCAGTCAAAACAGGGCAGCAGGGGCCAACGTCCTGACTTTC
CDR3aa: CASSQNRAAGANVLTF

v_gene: TRBV25-1
abundance: many
d_gene: TRBD1
j_gene: TRBJ1-1
CDR3nt: TGTGCCAGCACAACAGGGGTGGGAACTGAAGCTTTCTTT
CDR3aa: CASTTGVGTEAFF

v_gene: TRBV7-2
abundance: -
d_gene: -
j_gene: TRBJ1-6
CDR3nt: TGTGCCAGCAGCGCGGACAGTAATTCACCCCTCCACTTT
CDR3aa: CASSADSNSPLHF

v_gene: TRBV7-3
abundance: many
d_gene: -
j_gene: TRBJ1-1
CDR3nt: TGTGCCAGCAGCGTACAGGGATCCACTGAAGCTTTCTTT
CDR3aa: CASSVQGSTEAFF

v_gene: TRBV7-9
abundance: many
d_gene: -
j_gene: TRBJ2-7
CDR3nt: TGTGCCAGCAGCCTTGGGGACCCCTACGAGCAGTACTTC
CDR3aa: CASSLGDPYEQYF

v_gene: TRBV7-2
abundance: many
d_gene: -
j_gene: TRBJ2-5
CDR3nt: TGTGCCAGCAGCTTCCAAGACTTACAAGAGACCCAGTACTTC
CDR3aa: CASSFQDLQETQYF

v_gene: TRBV30
abundance: -
d_gene: TRBD1
j_gene: TRBJ2-7
CDR3nt: TGTGCCTGGACGGGACAGGGGGCGGCGGACATGGGGGGATACGAGCAGTACTTC
CDR3aa: CAWTGQGAADMGGYEQYF

v_gene: TRBV4-1
abundance: many
d_gene: -
j_gene: TRBJ2-4
CDR3nt: TGCGCCAGCAGCCACTACGCTGGGAAGGAGAACATTCAGTACTTC
CDR3aa: CASSHYAGKENIQYF

v_gene: TRBV5-1
abundance: few
d_gene: -
j_gene: TRBJ1-1
CDR3nt: TGCGCCAGCAGCTTGGTTTCCCAGGGCACTGAAGCTTTCTTT
CDR3aa: CASSLVSQGTEAFF

v_gene: TRBV13
abundance: many
d_gene: -
j_gene: TRBJ1-1
CDR3nt: TGTGCCAGCAGCTTAGCGGGGACGGCGAACACTGAAGCTTTCTTT
CDR3aa: CASSLAGTANTEAFF

v_gene: TRBV12-3/TRBV12-4
abundance: many
d_gene: TRBD2
j_gene: TRBJ2-2
CDR3nt: TGTGCCAGCAGCCGAAATGGGGCGGGAGGGCCCGGGGAGCTGTTTTTT
CDR3aa: CASSRNGAGGPGELFF

v_gene: TRBV30
abundance: many
d_gene: -
j_gene: TRBJ1-2
CDR3nt: TGTGCCTGGGTTGTCGTAAATGGCTATGGCTACACCTTC
CDR3aa: CAWVVVNGYGYTF

v_gene: TRBV19
abundance: few
d_gene: -
j_gene: TRBJ2-7
CDR3nt: TGTGCCAGTATTGGGGGCGACTACGAGCAGTACTTC
CDR3aa: CASIGGDYEQYF

v_gene: TRBV12-3/TRBV12-4
abundance: many
d_gene: TRBD2
j_gene: TRBJ2-4
CDR3nt: TGTGCCAGCAGTTTCGGGATCCCCTTACGGGAGGCCTCCCTGAGCATTCAGTACTTC
CDR3aa: CASSFGIPLREASLSIQYF

v_gene: TRBV19
abundance: many
d_gene: -
j_gene: TRBJ1-5
CDR3nt: TGTGCCAGTAGTCAATCGCTTTACAGGAATAGCAATCAGCCCCAGCATTTT
CDR3aa: CASSQSLYRNSNQPQHF

v_gene: TRBV12-3/TRBV12-4
abundance: many
d_gene: -
j_gene: TRBJ1-3
CDR3nt: TGTGCCAGCAGTAGACCGGGTCCCTCTGGAAACACCATATATTTT
CDR3aa: CASSRPGPSGNTIYF

v_gene: TRBV6-2/TRBV6-3
abundance: many
d_gene: TRBD2
j_gene: TRBJ2-5
CDR3nt: TGTGCCAGCAGTTACTCGGCGGGACTAGCGGAAGAGACCCAGTACTTC
CDR3aa: CASSYSAGLAEETQYF

v_gene: TRBV19
abundance: many
d_gene: TRBD1
j_gene: TRBJ2-7
CDR3nt: TGTGCCAGTAGGGACCCTGAGGGGGCGAACGAGCAGTACTTC
CDR3aa: CASRDPEGANEQYF

v_gene: TRBV7-2
abundance: many
d_gene: -
j_gene: TRBJ2-5
CDR3nt: TGTGCCAGCAGTTCAGGGTTTGAGGGAGAGACCCAGTACTTC
CDR3aa: CASSSGFEGETQYF